This T cell receptor (beta chain) was found in a study of cytomegalovirus exposure and HLA in healthy donors. Overall study findings and caveats: In most subjects, TCR beta sequences reportedly gave accurate predictions of HLA-A and HLA-B alleles.

Regarding this clone: What it recognizes is unknown. The junction departs from germline at one end; a sequencing error may be responsible.

CDR1 SEHNR and CDR2 FQNEAQ come from the germline V gene (reference sequence). The CDR3 spans 12 residues. Vbeta (60) and Jbeta (13) primers were used in the PCR. Profiling relied on immunoSEQ multiplex PCR, and the TCRdb table lists in-frame clones only, not all of them. In the table there are 130,000 or so clones, roughly 83% of which are singletons. This clonotype originated in a man aged 35 to 55 in good health and CMV-seronegative. The sequenced sample was PBMCs. The chain recombines TRBV7-9 with TRBJ2-7, with D hard to call. CDR3 residues: CSSSYEHYEQYF. In nucleotides, the CDR3 is TGTTCCAGCAGCTACGAACACTACGAGCAGTACTTC.